A selection of T cell receptor beta chains follows, all from one sample in a study of T cell responses to AZD1222 COVID-19 vaccine. The protocol was immunoSEQ multiplex PCR, while the TCRdb copy is restricted to in-frame clones and leaves out a portion. The sample includes 150,000 or so clones, 75% to 95% of them seen just once. Sequenced material: peripheral blood, taken on day 0 of AZD1222 vaccination. The receptors derive from an adult in good health. The CDR3 runs from the conserved cysteine through the conserved F or W. D genes are given only for firm matches. The listing skips clone size in some rows; elsewhere it reads once, few, many or a size class.

D: -; size: once; V: TRBV21-1; J: TRBJ2-7; DNA: TGTGCCAGCAGCAAAGGAGTCATCCGAAGGCAGTACTTC; CDR3: CASSKGVIRRQYF
D: TRBD1; size: -; V: TRBV19; J: TRBJ2-7; DNA: TGTGCCACTACGACCGGGACAGGGGCCTACGAGCAGTACTTC; CDR3: CATTTGTGAYEQYF
D: -; size: -; V: TRBV4-1; J: TRBJ1-1; DNA: TGCGCCAGCAGCCAGCCCATTGAGAACACTGAAGCTTTCTTT; CDR3: CASSQPIENTEAFF
D: TRBD1; size: once; V: TRBV19; J: TRBJ1-5; DNA: TGTGCCAGTACCTTAGGGACAGGACTTACTGAGCAGCCCCAGCATTTT; CDR3: CASTLGTGLTEQPQHF
D: -; size: -; V: TRBV29-1; J: TRBJ1-2; DNA: TGCAGCGTTGTGGGCAGGGCGGAAATCGGTGGCTACACCTTC; CDR3: CSVVGRAEIGGYTF
D: -; size: -; V: TRBV5-1; J: TRBJ2-7; DNA: TGCGCCAGCAGCGCCCCGAAGGACGAGCAGTACTTC; CDR3: CASSAPKDEQYF
D: -; size: -; V: TRBV28; J: TRBJ1-5; DNA: TGTGCCAGCAGTTTAGGTCCAGGGGCTAGCAATCAGCCCCAGCATTTT; CDR3: CASSLGPGASNQPQHF
D: -; size: -; V: TRBV10-3; J: TRBJ1-4; DNA: TGTGCCATCAGTGATGTGGCAACTAATGAAAAACTGTTTTTT; CDR3: CAISDVATNEKLFF
D: TRBD2; size: -; V: TRBV7-2; J: TRBJ2-5; DNA: TGTGCCAGCAGCTCATCGGGGGGGCCCACGGAGACCCAGTACTTC; CDR3: CASSSSGGPTETQYF
D: -; size: -; V: TRBV11-2; J: TRBJ2-7; DNA: TGTGCCAGCAGCTCATATGACAGCGGCTACGAGCAGTACTTC; CDR3: CASSSYDSGYEQYF